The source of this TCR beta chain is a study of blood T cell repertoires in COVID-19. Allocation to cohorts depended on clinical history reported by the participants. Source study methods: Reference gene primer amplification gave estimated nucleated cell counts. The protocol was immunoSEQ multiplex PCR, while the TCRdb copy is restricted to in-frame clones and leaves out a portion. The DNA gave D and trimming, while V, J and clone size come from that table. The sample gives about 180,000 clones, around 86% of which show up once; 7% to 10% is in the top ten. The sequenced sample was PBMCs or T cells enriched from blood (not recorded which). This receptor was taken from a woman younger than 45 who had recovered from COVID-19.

Written as DNA, the CDR3 is TGTGCCAGCTCACCACTATCTCAGGGATCCTACGAGCAGTACTTC. Encoded protein: CASSPLSQGSYEQYF. J is TRBJ2-7 and V is TRBV18, with D maybe TRBD1 (5 bases). The germline gives CDR1 KGHSH, CDR2 LQKENI. The CDR3 is 15 residues long. Trimming stripped 1 base from V and 1 base from J, with 11 bases between.